This T cell receptor (beta chain) was documented in a study of shared clonotypes between healthy human individuals. This table comes from immunoSEQ multiplex PCR, and its TCRdb copy is limited to in-frame clones, with some not included. The sample yields roughly 2 million clones, just under 95% seen once. Positively selected for CCR7, the CD45RO-negative cells used as naive CD8 cells excluded terminally differentiated effector memory CD45RA+ cells. The CDR3 loop spans 15 amino acids. The germline CDR1 and CDR2 sequences are SNHLY and FYNNEI. The V gene lost 10 bases and the J gene lost 0 bases, with 16 bases spanning the gap. This clone was seen a single time.

The receptor's source is a man younger than 35 in good health. The V call is TRBV2, the J call TRBJ2-1; D may be TRBD1 or TRBD2 (5 bases each). Input material: naive CD8+ T cells sorted from blood. CDR3 in amino acids: CANNRDEDSYNEQFF. The CDR3 region has the DNA TGTGCCAACAACCGGGACGAGGACTCCTACAATGAGCAGTTCTTC. Variable domain in full (rest from reference TRBV2 and TRBJ2-1): EPEVTQTPSHQVTQMGQEVILRCVPISNHLYFYWYRQILGQKVEFLVSFYNNEISEKSEIFDDQFSVERPDGSNFTLKIRSTKLEDSAMYFCANNRDEDSYNEQFFGPGTRLTVL.